This TCR beta chain comes out of a study of T cell responses to AZD1222 COVID-19 vaccine. Pooled in the analysis were second doses at about 4 or about 12 weeks. Details on this clone: Its antigen is unknown.

Broader study findings: In the spike-specific TCR repertoire, nearly half reportedly target unmutated variant regions. An increase in Spike-specific TCR breadth and depth was observed after two AZD1222 doses. The CD4 TCRs associated with vaccination extended across spike and predominated at 160-218 and 743-854.

Germline CDR1 is SGHVS and CDR2 is FNYEAQ. The CDR3 is made up of 16 amino acids. The ends lost 0 bases at V and 4 bases at J; junction bases unmatched: 4. Generated by immunoSEQ multiplex PCR, the TCRdb table keeps only in-frame clones and is missing some. This sample has approximately 120,000 clones, with 70% to 90% found just once. The chain combines TRBV7-6 with TRBJ2-1; 9 bases fit TRBD1. The source was peripheral blood, collected 28 days after the second AZD1222 dose. This TCR was recovered from an adult who received the AZD1222 COVID-19 vaccine. Here the CDR3 reads CASSLALGQGYNEQFF. The CDR3 DNA is TGTGCCAGCAGCTTAGCGCTGGGACAGGGTTACAATGAGCAGTTCTTC.